Given below is one T cell receptor beta chain in context. Its antigen is not known. The CDR3 runs to 15 residues. The germline V gene has CDR1 SGHVS and CDR2 FNYEAQ. Trimming pared 1 base from V and 0 bases from J, leaving 9 bases between. The sample belongs to a study of OX40 agonist ivuxolimab in advanced cancers. As for the study in general: Patients were dosed intravenously with ivuxolimab at 0.01 to 10 mg/kg every 2 weeks. With a range of roughly 20 to 79, age averaged roughly 60 years, and more than 75% were male.

Broader study findings: Expanded peripheral T cells had an undetermined antigen specificity.

Assay: immunoSEQ multiplex PCR; the TCRdb copy retains only in-frame clones and omits some. The sample shows some 38,000 clones, about 89% of them seen only once. The origin of this receptor is an adult with an advanced solid tumor such as melanoma, head and neck, liver or kidney cancer. The sequencing used CD4+ or CD8+ T cells sorted from blood, collected in a trial of the OX40 agonist ivuxolimab. The chain is built from TRBV7-6 and TRBJ2-5, with a possible D match to TRBD1 (6 bases). CDR3 DNA sequence: TGTGCCAGCAGCTTAGAACAGGGCTACCAAGAGACCCAGTACTTC. It is translated as CASSLEQGYQETQYF.